This TCR beta chain was sequenced for a study of T-cell reconstitution after alpha-beta-depleted transplantation in children. During its preparation, the TCRbeta library received unique molecular identifiers. Each CDR3 protein is one row after TCRdb ran MiXCR on the PCR reads. The sample holds hundreds of thousands of distinct CDR3 sequences, about an eighth seen once. Deletions cut 7 bases from V and 1 base from J, with 13 bases between. The CDR3 extends over 14 amino acids. Germline CDR1 DFQATT, CDR2 SNEGSKA (reference sequence). This clonotype was detected ten times or more. The sequenced sample was PBMCs, obtained before TCRalphabeta/CD19-depleted stem cell transplant. The TCR sequence derives from a girl aged 2-10 years with congenital amegakaryocytic thrombocytopenia, due to receive a stem cell transplant. J is TRBJ2-2 and V is TRBV20-1, with a tentative D call TRBD2 (5 bases). The CDR3 nucleotides are TGCAGTGGGGTTCGCCGGGGGAACACCGGGGAGCTGTTTTTT. Its translation: CSGVRRGNTGELFF.